This T cell receptor (beta chain) was obtained from a study of blood T cells in healthy people across ages. General study points: Leaving the PBMCs unsorted stopped any conclusive comparison of naive versus antigen-experienced cells.

Details on this clonotype: The target antigen is unknown.

A second PCR, run for roughly 7 to 12 cycles, used a sample-barcoded 5' primer plus a J-beta primer mix. From the 5' RACE reads, TCRdb called clonotypes with MiXCR, one entry per CDR3 protein. Of approximately 1.5 million distinct CDR3 sequences in the sample, roughly 43% were seen once. V was pared by 5 bases and J by 0 bases, with 11 bases of the junction left unmatched. This CDR3 has 18 amino acids. Germline CDR1 and CDR2: SGHTA and FQGNSA. Donors gave 9 to 10 milliliters of peripheral blood apiece. The TCR was taken from a woman under 30 in good health. V is TRBV7-2 and J is TRBJ2-1; 9 bases match TRBD1. Sequenced input: blood. In DNA form, the CDR3 reads TGTGCCAGCAGCCCTGGGACAGGGACCCTGAGCTCCTACAATGAGCAGTTCTTC. Amino acids: CASSPGTGTLSSYNEQFF.